Presented here are 12 T cell receptor beta chains from one specimen sequenced in a study of response to subunit inactivated influenza vaccine. Using its own MiXCR run on the RT-PCR reads, TCRdb lists one record per CDR3 protein. The sample has 290,000 or so distinct CDR3 sequences; approximately 20% are singletons. The sample consisted of PBMCs from blood, taken 21 months after vaccination. Every receptor here comes from a man aged 50 to 75 who received an inactivated influenza vaccine.

CDR3 loop: CASRTGTGQETQYF. The CDR3 bases are TGCGCCAGCAGAACCGGGACAGGCCAGGAGACCCAGTACTTC. The chain employs TRBV5-1 and TRBJ2-5; 8 bases fit TRBD1. The CDR3 has 14 residues. CDR1 and CDR2 (germline): SGHRS, YFSETQ. The V segment lost 5 bases and the J segment 5 bases; nucleotides outside the gene matches: 8.

This clonotype was counted at least ten times. The genes are TRBV7-9 and TRBJ1-1; perhaps TRBD1 as D (5 bases). The CDR3 covers 14 residues. The germline V and J ends were trimmed by 5 bases and 5 bases, with 15 bases remaining between them. Germline loops: CDR1 SEHNR, CDR2 FQNEAQ (reference sequence). The CDR3 sequence: CASSLDSRGTEAFF. CDR3 DNA sequence: TGTGCCAGCAGCCTAGACAGTCGGGGGACTGAAGCTTTCTTT.

The chain links TRBV11-3 to TRBJ2-1, with a tentative D call TRBD2 (5 bases). The CDR3 covers 12 residues. The germline gives CDR1 SGHNT, CDR2 YENEEA. Between the trimmed V and J ends, which lost 4 bases and 5 bases, there was a span of 6 bases. The CDR3 is CASSSGNNEQFF. The CDR3 bases are TGTGCCAGCAGCTCGGGGAACAATGAGCAGTTCTTC.

J is TRBJ1-5 and V is TRBV7-2; D is undetermined. Germline V gene data show CDR1 as SGHTA and CDR2 as FQGNSA. Trimming removed 2 bases from V and 3 bases from J, with 8 bases in between. The CDR3 consists of 14 residues. The CDR3 DNA reads TGTGCCAGCAGCTTACGGCAGTTCAATCAGCCCCAGCATTTT. Amino acid sequence: CASSLRQFNQPQHF.

This chain links TRBV7-2 with TRBJ2-5; D possibly uses TRBD1 or TRBD2 (5 bases each). The CDR3 sequence is 12 residues long. Trimming took 3 bases from V and 8 from J, leaving 10 bases between them. Germline CDR1 reads SGHTA; CDR2 reads FQGNSA. The CDR3 nucleotides read TGTGCCAGCAGCTTCCCTGGGGGTACCCAGTACTTC. Protein product: CASSFPGGTQYF.

This chain links TRBV6-1 with TRBJ1-5, with 8 nucleotides matching TRBD1. Germline V gene data show CDR1 as MNHNS and CDR2 as SASEGT. The length of the CDR3 is 16 residues. V shed 6 bases, J shed 1 base, and the junction held 8 bases outside the gene matches. The CDR3 DNA follows: TGTGCCAGCAGCTCCGGACAGGGAAAGAGCAATCAGCCCCAGCATTTT. This encodes CASSSGQGKSNQPQHF.

This clonotype showed up just once. A read error may account for a junction end that differs from germline. This chain uses TRBV7-7 with TRBJ2-7; D perhaps matches TRBD1 (5 bases). Germline V gives CDR1 SSHAT, CDR2 FNYEAQ (reference sequence). This CDR3 has 13 amino acids. In DNA, the CDR3 is TGTGCTAGCAGCTTAGGGGCTGGGCGGGAGCAGTACTTC. Residues: CASSLGAGREQYF. Together with reference TRBV7-7 and TRBJ2-7, the CDR3 gives the full variable domain: GAGVSQSPRYKVTKRGQDVTLRCDPISSHATLYWYQQALGQGPEFLTYFNYEAQPDKSGLPSDRFSAERPEGSISTLTIQRTEQRDSAMYRCASSLGAGREQYFGPGTRLTVT.

The V and J genes are TRBV5-1 and TRBJ1-2; D might be TRBD1 (6 bases). Germline CDR1 and CDR2: SGHRS and YFSETQ. This CDR3 has 16 residues. The V and J ends lost 0 bases and 2 bases respectively, with 14 bases between them. The DNA for the CDR3 is TGCGCCAGCAGCTTGGCTTCCTCAAGGGGGAACTATGGCTACACCTTC. Translation: CASSLASSRGNYGYTF.

This chain connects TRBV12-3 or TRBV12-4 to TRBJ2-5; D is undetermined. Trimming shortened V by 5 bases and J by 2 bases, and 9 bases separated the two germline ends. This CDR3 region has 13 residues. The CDR3 region is CASSRIQQETQYF. The CDR3 region has the DNA TGTGCCAGCAGTCGCATCCAACAAGAGACCCAGTACTTC.

This clonotype was seen more than once but under ten times. V is TRBV11-1 and J is TRBJ1-1; D call uncertain. The CDR3 loop spans 14 amino acids. Trimming took off 5 bases at V and 4 bases at J, with 14 bases between the two ends. The germline V gene has CDR1 SGHAT and CDR2 FQDESV (reference sequence). CDR3 region: CASSVGEGITEAFF. CDR3 nucleotide sequence: TGTGCCAGCAGCGTGGGCGAGGGTATCACTGAAGCTTTCTTT. Combining the CDR3 with reference TRBV11-1 and TRBJ1-1 gives the whole variable domain EAEVAQSPRYKITEKSQAVAFWCDPISGHATLYWYRQILGQGPELLVQFQDESVVDDSQLPKDRFSAERLKGVDSTLKIQPAELGDSAMYLCASSVGEGITEAFFGQGTRLTVV.

The J gene is TRBJ2-2, the V gene TRBV6-1; the D is unclear. The germline V gene has CDR1 MNHNS and CDR2 SASEGT. The CDR3 covers 16 residues. V was shortened by 6 bases and J by 2 bases, with 16 bases between the two germline ends. This CDR3 is CASRDYGRRNTGELFF. The CDR3 DNA follows: TGTGCCAGCAGAGATTACGGGCGCAGAAACACCGGGGAGCTGTTTTTT.

This clonotype was counted ten times or more. In DNA, the CDR3 is TGTGCCAGCAGAGCGGGACAGGGTTTAACTGAAGCTTTCTTT. Encoded protein: CASRAGQGLTEAFF. V usage is TRBV12-3 or TRBV12-4 and J usage is TRBJ1-1; 9 nucleotides agree with TRBD1. The CDR3 extends over 14 amino acids. V lost 6 bases, J lost 5 bases, and 7 bases stayed unmatched.